This T cell receptor (beta chain) appears in the sequencing data of a study of technical replicates of blood from several donors. Only in-frame clones appear in the TCRdb table, and some are missing; sequencing was by immunoSEQ multiplex PCR. The sample consists of about 15,000 clones, 80% to 90% of them appearing once. This clone was counted between two and nine times. Material: PBMCs. This sequence was found in a human donor in good health.

The CDR3 DNA is TGTGCCAGCAGCTTATTGGGACTAGCGGGTGCAACCGAGCAGTACTTC. It translates to CASSLLGLAGATEQYF. This sequence joins TRBV7-8 and TRBJ2-7; 12 bases are shared with TRBD2. There are 16 residues in the CDR3. The ends lost 2 bases at V and 6 bases at J; junction bases unmatched: 8. CDR1 SGHVS and CDR2 FQNEAQ come from the germline V gene.